Listed below are T cell receptor beta chains from one sample, sequenced in a study of blood T cell repertoires in COVID-19. The table came from immunoSEQ multiplex PCR; TCRdb's copy has only in-frame clones and leaves some out. The sample lists almost 250,000 clones, around 86% seen once, with 1.5% to 2% in the top ten. The sequencing input was PBMCs or T cells enriched from blood (not recorded which). These receptors originate from a woman aged 50 to 65 who had recovered from COVID-19. CDR3s include the opening cysteine and the closing phenylalanine or tryptophan. The order of the fields is D gene, V gene, clone size, J gene, CDR3 DNA, CDR3 protein. D genes are given only for firm matches. Clone size is shown for a subset of rows, as once, few, many or a class of expanded clone.

TRBD2	TRBV6-4	-	TRBJ2-2	TGTGCCAGCAGTGACTCGGTCGGGAGGGGCACCGGGGAGCTGTTTTTT	CASSDSVGRGTGELFF
-	TRBV7-3	-	TRBJ2-2	TGTGCCAGCAGCCCCAACCAAGGACAGACGAACACCGGGGAGCTGTTTTTT	CASSPNQGQTNTGELFF
TRBD2	TRBV7-9	-	TRBJ2-7	TGTGCCAGCAGCCTAGCGGGAGGGCCTGGGCAGTACTTC	CASSLAGGPGQYF
TRBD1	TRBV28	-	TRBJ1-2	TGTGCCAGCAGGGTACAGGGGGCGCAGTCATCCTATGGCTACACCTTC	CASRVQGAQSSYGYTF
-	TRBV5-1	-	TRBJ2-2	TGCGCCAGCAGCTTGGAGGGACTTAACACCGGGGAGCTGTTTTTT	CASSLEGLNTGELFF
TRBD1	TRBV25-1	once	TRBJ1-6	TGTGCCAGCAGAGCCTGGACAGGGGATAATTCACCCCTCCACTTT	CASRAWTGDNSPLHF
-	TRBV7-9	-	TRBJ1-1	TGTGCCAGCAGCCCTAGGACAGACCTTTACACTGAAGCTTTCTTT	CASSPRTDLYTEAFF
-	TRBV7-9	-	TRBJ2-2	TGTGCCAGCCGCGGATCAGGGATCATCGGGGAGCTGTTTTTT	CASRGSGIIGELFF
-	TRBV10-3	-	TRBJ2-3	TGTGCCATCAAGGGTTTCTCAGGAGGAGATACGCAGTATTTT	CAIKGFSGGDTQYF
-	TRBV12-5	-	TRBJ2-1	TGTGCTAGTGGTTTGAATAAACTATTCTACTACAATGAGCAGTTCTTC	CASGLNKLFYYNEQFF
-	TRBV30	-	TRBJ1-4	TGTGCCTGGAGTAACCGCGGGAGACTGTTTTTT	CAWSNRGRLFF
-	TRBV7-9	-	TRBJ2-3	TGTGCCAGCAGCTTAGGGACTACGAGCACAGATACGCAGTATTTT	CASSLGTTSTDTQYF
-	TRBV15	-	TRBJ2-1	TGTGCCACCAGCAGAGATGCCCCCCTAAGGGGGTACCTTAATGAGCAGTTCTTC	CATSRDAPLRGYLNEQFF
TRBD1	TRBV6-5	-	TRBJ1-1	TGTGCCAGCAGCCGGACAGGGGGTACCACTGAAGCTTTCTTT	CASSRTGGTTEAFF
TRBD1	TRBV2	-	TRBJ1-4	TGTGCCAGCAGTGAACTCCGACAGGGCGGTGAAAAACTGTTTTTT	CASSELRQGGEKLFF
TRBD2	TRBV27	-	TRBJ2-1	TGTGCCAGCAGTTTAGCGGGAGGGGACTACAATGAGCAGTTCTTC	CASSLAGGDYNEQFF
-	TRBV28	once	TRBJ1-4	TGTGCCAGCAGTATTACAGAGAATGAAAAACTGTTTTTT	CASSITENEKLFF
TRBD2	TRBV5-1	-	TRBJ2-1	TGCGCCAGCAGCGGATGGACTAGCGGGAAAAACAATGAGCAGTTCTTC	CASSGWTSGKNNEQFF
TRBD1	TRBV5-6	few	TRBJ1-2	TGTGCCAGCAGCTTACAGGGGACCGACACCTTC	CASSLQGTDTF
TRBD1	TRBV5-1	few	TRBJ2-7	TGCGCCAGCAGTCCAGGGGGCGCACCCTACGAGCAGTACTTC	CASSPGGAPYEQYF
-	TRBV6-5	-	TRBJ2-2	TGTGCCAGCAGCTTCTCCGACACCGGGGAGCTGTTTTTT	CASSFSDTGELFF
-	TRBV4-1	-	TRBJ1-1	TGCGCCAGCAGCCAAGGACAGGTGAACACTGAAGCTTTCTTT	CASSQGQVNTEAFF
-	TRBV7-3	-	TRBJ1-1	TGTGCCAGCAGCTTCTCAAGTGCGACTGAAGCTTTCTTT	CASSFSSATEAFF
-	TRBV28	-	TRBJ2-7	TGTGCCAGCACCTCCCTCCCCTACGAGCAGTACTTC	CASTSLPYEQYF
-	TRBV5-1	few	TRBJ1-6	TGCGCCAGCAGCTTGGACGGCAGGGGAACCCTCCACTTT	CASSLDGRGTLHF
-	TRBV6-2/TRBV6-3	-	TRBJ2-1	TGTGCCAGCAGTTACGAAAACAGAGCTGACAATGAGCAGTTCTTC	CASSYENRADNEQFF
-	TRBV27	-	TRBJ2-6	TGTGCCAGCAGTTTATCGTCCAGGGCTGGGGCCAACGTCCTGACTTTC	CASSLSSRAGANVLTF
-	TRBV7-9	once	TRBJ1-1	TGTGCCAGCAGCTTCCAGGGCCGGGACACTGAAGCTTTCTTT	CASSFQGRDTEAFF
TRBD1	TRBV5-1	-	TRBJ2-7	TGCGCCAGCAGCCAGGGGGACAGGGTGTTAACCTACGAGCAGTACTTC	CASSQGDRVLTYEQYF
-	TRBV27	once	TRBJ2-6	TGTGCCAGCAGTTCCACTAAAACTGGGGCCAACGTCCTGACTTTC	CASSSTKTGANVLTF
TRBD2	TRBV6-5	-	TRBJ2-1	TGTGCCAGCAGTTACGGAACTAGCGGGAGCTATGAGCAGTTCTTC	CASSYGTSGSYEQFF
TRBD2	TRBV2	-	TRBJ2-3	TGTGCCAGCAAAGCGGGGCCGAGCACAGATACGCAGTATTTT	CASKAGPSTDTQYF